Listed below are T cell receptor beta chains from one sample, sequenced in a study of regulatory T cells in long-lasting Graves disease. A single record per CDR3 protein comes from TCRdb applying MiXCR to the multiplex PCR reads. The sample records around 240,000 distinct CDR3 sequences, 15% to 20% being singletons. The same data also went into a second study, on T cells in Graves' hyperthyroidism and ophthalmopathy.

Source: peripheral blood mononuclear cells (PBMCs), taken at new diagnosis, from a patient treated with antithyroid drugs. These receptors were obtained from a woman younger than 45 with Graves disease. The CDR3 runs from the conserved cysteine through the conserved F or W. D genes are given only for firm matches. Clone size appears in some rows only: once, few, many, or a class for an expanded clone.

d_gene	j_gene	v_gene	abundance	len	CDR3aa	CDR3nt
.	TRBJ1-1	TRBV5-1	many	14	CASSLVGLNTEAFF	TGCGCCAGCAGCTTGGTAGGCCTGAACACTGAAGCTTTCTTT
.	TRBJ1-6	TRBV3-1	many	13	CASSYRANSPLHF	TGTGCCAGCAGTTACAGGGCGAATTCACCCCTCCACTTT
.	TRBJ2-5	TRBV20-1	many	14	CSARHHVVGETQYF	TGCAGTGCTAGGCACCACGTGGTTGGAGAGACCCAGTACTTC
TRBD2	TRBJ2-5	TRBV11-2	few	13	CASSPGPGGTQYF	TGTGCCAGCAGCCCCGGGCCGGGGGGGACCCAGTACTTC
.	TRBJ1-1	TRBV6-2/TRBV6-3	.	14	CASCLRVGNTEAFF	TGTGCCAGCTGCCTGCGGGTTGGGAACACTGAAGCTTTCTTT
.	TRBJ1-1	TRBV29-1	many	11	CSVDNGSEAFF	TGCAGCGTTGATAACGGGAGTGAAGCTTTCTTT
.	TRBJ1-2	TRBV6-9	many	14	CASSYDDSSYGYTF	TGTGCCAGCAGTTACGACGACAGTTCCTATGGCTACACCTTC
TRBD2	TRBJ2-7	TRBV7-2	.	16	CASSLGASGGLYEQYF	TGTGCCAGCAGCTTAGGAGCTAGCGGGGGGCTCTACGAGCAGTATTTC
TRBD1	TRBJ1-6	TRBV12-3/TRBV12-4	many	15	CASSSGTGGRSPLHF	TGTGCCAGCAGTTCCGGGACAGGGGGTCGATCACCCCTCCACTTT
TRBD1	TRBJ1-1	TRBV20-1	many	12	CSATAGQAEAFF	TGCAGTGCTACCGCCGGACAGGCGGAAGCTTTCTTT
.	TRBJ1-1	TRBV7-9	many	14	CASSLGARDTEAFF	TGTGCCAGCAGCTTAGGGGCTAGGGACACTGAAGCTTTCTTT
TRBD1	TRBJ2-2	TRBV11-2	many	17	CASSLVSGTGSFGELFF	TGTGCCAGCAGCTTAGTTTCCGGGACAGGGAGTTTCGGGGAGCTGTTTTTT
.	TRBJ1-1	TRBV7-8	.	18	CASSFYICSVLGNTEAFF	.
.	TRBJ1-5	TRBV6-2/TRBV6-3	many	15	CASSAGRNSNQPQHF	TGTGCCAGCAGCGCGGGACGGAATAGCAATCAGCCCCAGCATTTT
TRBD1	TRBJ1-1	TRBV7-2	many	12	CASSSGQGGAFF	TGTGCCAGCAGTTCCGGACAGGGGGGAGCTTTCTTT
TRBD2	TRBJ2-7	TRBV6-5	many	15	CASSFASGGSYEQYF	TGTGCCAGCAGTTTCGCTAGCGGGGGAAGCTACGAGCAGTACTTC
TRBD2	TRBJ2-3	TRBV20-1	once	15	CSARVASGGAVAQYF	TGCAGTGCTAGAGTGGCTAGCGGGGGGGCCGTCGCGCAGTATTTT
TRBD1	TRBJ2-1	TRBV10-1	many	14	CASTSGTGGNEQFF	TGCGCCAGCACCTCCGGGACAGGAGGCAATGAGCAGTTCTTC
.	TRBJ1-4	TRBV5-5	many	14	CASSLRLTNEKLFF	TGTGCCAGCAGCTTGAGACTTACTAATGAAAAACTGTTTTTT
.	TRBJ2-5	TRBV19	many	15	CASSMGGRTQETQYF	TGTGCCAGTAGTATGGGCGGCAGAACCCAAGAGACCCAGTACTTC
TRBD1	TRBJ2-3	TRBV15	many	15	CATSAPRQGVDTQYF	TGTGCCACCAGCGCCCCGAGGCAGGGGGTGGATACGCAGTATTTT
.	TRBJ2-7	TRBV20-1	many	13	CSARDFSGYEQYF	TGCAGTGCAAGGGACTTCTCAGGTTACGAGCAGTACTTC
.	TRBJ1-1	TRBV20-1	many	11	CSAAVRVGAFF	TGCAGTGCTGCAGTCAGGGTGGGAGCTTTCTTT
TRBD1	TRBJ2-1	TRBV5-1	many	19	CASSPNSTGIRGSYNEQFF	TGCGCCAGCAGCCCGAACTCGACAGGGATTCGAGGCTCCTACAATGAGCAGTTCTTC
TRBD2	TRBJ2-7	TRBV13	many	13	CASSSRETYEQYF	TGTGCCAGCAGCTCGCGGGAGACCTACGAGCAGTACTTC
.	TRBJ1-1	TRBV7-9	many	14	CASSWGGRNTEAFF	TGTGCCAGCAGCTGGGGGGGCAGGAACACTGAAGCTTTCTTT
.	TRBJ2-7	TRBV7-2	many	16	CASSLAGWDRGYEQYF	TGTGCCAGCAGCTTAGCCGGTTGGGATAGGGGCTACGAGCAGTACTTC
TRBD2	TRBJ2-6	TRBV20-1	.	13	CSTGGSGANVLTF	TGCAGTACCGGGGGGAGTGGGGCCAACGTCCTGACTTTC
.	TRBJ1-1	TRBV11-2	many	12	CASSFGWTEAFF	TGTGCCAGCAGCTTTGGGTGGACTGAAGCTTTCTTT
TRBD2	TRBJ2-1	TRBV7-9	many	18	CASSFPRGLAGGGHEQFF	TGTGCCAGCAGCTTCCCACGCGGACTAGCGGGGGGAGGGCATGAGCAGTTCTTC
.	TRBJ1-2	TRBV5-5	many	12	CASSWDLVGYTF	TGTGCCAGCAGCTGGGACCTCGTGGGCTACACCTTC
.	TRBJ2-2	TRBV2	many	15	CASKRGTSNTGELFF	TGTGCCAGCAAGAGGGGGACATCGAACACCGGGGAGCTGTTTTTT
.	TRBJ1-3	TRBV5-5	many	17	CASSSFSREGSGNTIYF	TGTGCCAGCAGCTCCTTTTCGCGGGAGGGATCTGGAAACACCATATATTTT
.	TRBJ1-2	TRBV15	many	16	CATSRDPLHRYYGYTF	TGTGCCACCAGCAGGGATCCCCTCCACCGTTACTATGGCTACACCTTC
.	TRBJ1-6	TRBV12-3/TRBV12-4	many	12	CASSFGDSPLHF	TGTGCCAGCAGTTTTGGGGATTCACCCCTCCACTTT
TRBD1	TRBJ2-2	TRBV2	many	16	CASSSGQGLHTGELFF	TGTGCCAGCAGCTCGGGACAGGGTTTACACACCGGGGAGCTGTTTTTT
TRBD1	TRBJ2-7	TRBV19	.	14	CASSPRGRANEQYF	TGTGCCAGTAGCCCAAGGGGGCGGGCAAATGAGCAGTACTTC
TRBD2	TRBJ2-3	TRBV15	few	15	CATSRTSGGTDTQYF	TGTGCCACCAGCAGAACTAGCGGGGGGACAGATACGCAGTATTTT
.	TRBJ2-5	TRBV7-2	many	15	CASSFLGTTGETQYF	TGTGCCAGCAGCTTCCTGGGGACAACGGGAGAGACCCAGTACTTC
.	TRBJ2-7	TRBV20-1	many	14	CSARTDSRGSEQYF	TGCAGTGCTAGGACCGACTCGCGCGGGTCCGAGCAGTACTTC
.	TRBJ2-7	TRBV7-9	many	13	CASSLEGGIEQYF	TGTGCCAGCAGCTTAGAAGGGGGGATAGAGCAGTACTTC
.	TRBJ1-1	TRBV3-1	many	15	CASSHGRNENTEAFF	TGTGCCAGCAGCCACGGTAGGAATGAGAACACTGAAGCTTTCTTT
.	TRBJ2-3	TRBV29-1	.	13	CSVVSALTDTQYF	TGCAGCGTTGTATCTGCCCTGACAGATACGCAGTATTTT
TRBD1	TRBJ2-2	TRBV19	few	14	CATVDRKDPGELFF	TGTGCCACAGTGGACAGGAAGGACCCCGGGGAGCTGTTTTTT
TRBD1	TRBJ2-7	TRBV20-1	many	18	CSARDPEPLRGPIYEQYF	TGCAGTGCTAGAGATCCGGAACCTCTAAGGGGGCCCATCTACGAGCAGTACTTC
.	TRBJ1-5	TRBV19	few	12	CASIGTNQPQHF	TGTGCCAGTATTGGTACCAATCAGCCCCAGCATTTT
TRBD1	TRBJ2-7	TRBV7-3	many	15	CASSSRQGPSCEQYF	TGTGCCAGCAGCTCTAGACAGGGTCCCTCTTGCGAGCAGTACTTC
TRBD1	TRBJ2-1	TRBV6-1	.	15	CASRRTGARANEQFF	TGTGCCAGCAGGCGAACAGGGGCCCGGGCCAATGAGCAGTTCTTC
TRBD1	TRBJ2-7	TRBV12-3/TRBV12-4	many	15	CASSFVTGKVDEQYF	TGTGCCAGCAGTTTCGTGACAGGGAAAGTAGACGAGCAGTACTTC
.	TRBJ2-5	TRBV7-2	many	15	CASSLQWGAQETQYF	TGTGCCAGCAGCCTCCAATGGGGGGCCCAAGAGACCCAGTACTTC
.	TRBJ1-6	TRBV6-1	few	16	CASSRSGSSYNPPLHF	TGTGCCAGCAGCCGATCAGGGAGCTCCTATAATCCACCCCTCCACTTT
.	TRBJ1-5	TRBV29-1	few	9	CSAGQPQHF	TGCAGCGCGGGGCAGCCCCAGCATTTT
TRBD2	TRBJ2-1	TRBV7-9	.	17	CASSLTGLAGGLGEQFF	TGTGCCAGCAGCCTAACGGGACTAGCGGGGGGGCTTGGTGAGCAGTTCTTC
.	TRBJ2-3	TRBV24-1	many	16	CATSDPTAPARDTQYF	TGTGCCACCAGTGATCCTACAGCGCCCGCTCGCGATACGCAGTATTTT